This T cell receptor beta chain was sequenced during a study of identifying expanded T cells in peripheral blood. No infections or other immune events were documented during collection. A remark on this clone: Its matching antigen is unknown.

Trimming at V came to 3 bases and at J to 3 bases, leaving 3 bases not matched to a gene. Per germline, CDR1 SGDLS and CDR2 YYNGEE. CDR3 length: 14 residues. General observations from the study: About 1.2 clones differed between technical replicates, versus about 16 and 19 over time. Variance in clone template counts between approximately two-week samples significantly increased with total template count across all healthy donors.

This table comes from immunoSEQ multiplex PCR, and its TCRdb copy is limited to in-frame clones, with some not included. The table records about 80,000 clones, 88% of them present only once. The clonotype originates from a person aged 18 to 75 in good health. Source material: blood. V usage is TRBV9 and J usage is TRBJ2-7; TRBD2 aligns across 10 bases. The CDR3 reads CASSAVAGGYEQYF. In DNA, the CDR3 is TGTGCCAGCAGCGCGGTAGCGGGGGGCTACGAGCAGTACTTC.